Sequencing of this T cell receptor (beta chain) was carried out in a study of CD8 T cell repertoires and HIV-1 epitope variants. Across the study: Each of Twenty-five Gag and Nef epitope peptides stimulated a separate culture. Study observations and caveats: Most of the nine antigen-specific clonotypes appeared cross-reactive to autologous or escape variants.

Data came from immunoSEQ multiplex PCR; TCRdb stores just in-frame clones and leaves some out. Counted here are some 87,000 clones, around 75% occurring once; the ten biggest clones make up around 25%. Details on this clone: Its antigen is as yet unknown.

Germline V gene lookup returns CDR1 SSHAT and CDR2 FNYEAQ (reference sequence). This CDR3 has 14 amino acids. Between the trimmed V and J ends, which lost 4 bases and 10 bases, there was a span of 14 bases. What was sequenced was uncultured baseline CD8+ T cells from peripheral blood mononuclear cells (PBMCs). The J gene is TRBJ1-6, the V gene TRBV7-7; D call uncertain. This sequence originates from a male donor with HIV. The CDR3 reads CASSSKESYSPLHF. CDR3 DNA sequence: TGTGCCAGCAGCTCTAAGGAATCCTACTCACCCCTCCACTTT.